These 12 T cell receptor beta chains share one sample of origin, sequenced in a study of CD8+CD57+ T cells in acquired aplastic anemia. CDR3 and TCR beta VDJ profiling relied on genomic DNA as the template. MiXCR was run by TCRdb on the reads, yielding one entry per CDR3 protein. The sample comprises approximately 300,000 distinct CDR3 sequences, roughly 53% of which are singletons, and around 1.3% rests with the top ten. Patients chosen for sequencing had CD8+CD57+ cells that had expanded, as shown by flow cytometry. Specimen: sorted CD4+, CD8+, or CD8+CD57+ T cells (not recorded which) from PBMCs. These receptors were taken from a human donor with aplastic anemia.

This clonotype was counted a single time. The chain links TRBV19 to TRBJ2-7, with 7 bases matching TRBD1. Per germline, CDR1 LNHDA and CDR2 SQIVND (reference sequence). V lost 5 bases and J lost 1; bases outside the gene matches: 5. This CDR3 spans 14 amino acids. DNA of the CDR3: TGTGCCAGTAGTGTGACAGGGACGTCCTACGAGCAGTACTTC. Translation: CASSVTGTSYEQYF.

This clonotype was counted ten times or more. The junction departs from germline at one end; a sequencing error may be responsible. This chain links TRBV29-1 with TRBJ1-5, with 8 bases lining up with TRBD1. The germline gives CDR1 SQVTM, CDR2 ANQGSEA. The CDR3 is made up of 14 amino acids. The CDR3 bases are TGCAGCGTAGAAGGACAGGGTATTGGACAGCCCCAGCATTTT. This sequence encodes CSVEGQGIGQPQHF.

This clonotype turned up a few times. V is TRBV2 and J is TRBJ2-3, with a weak D call TRBD2 (5 bases). Trimming took off 11 bases at V and 2 bases at J, with 20 bases between the two ends. Germline CDR1 reads SNHLY; CDR2 reads FYNNEI. This CDR3 region has 15 residues. CDR3 loop: CALPGKHGDTDTQYF. The CDR3 DNA is TGTGCCCTTCCCGGGAAACATGGGGACACAGATACGCAGTATTTT.

This clonotype was recorded a few times. The chain carries TRBV2 and TRBJ2-7; 7 positions match TRBD1. The germline gives CDR1 SNHLY, CDR2 FYNNEI. This CDR3 contains 13 residues. V gave up 6 bases and J gave up 3 bases; unmatched junction bases: 5. Written as DNA, the CDR3 is TGTGCCAGCAGAGCCGGGACAGTCTACGAGCAGTACTTC. This codes for CASRAGTVYEQYF.

A remark on this clonotype: It may be a read error: a sequence one base away is much more abundant. The limits of the CDR3 on the DNA are not certain, so only TCRdb's listed CDR3 is given. V is TRBV10-2 and J is TRBJ1-2; the DNA was not compared with TRBD1, the D call given in the table. Looked up from germline, CDR1 is WSHSY and CDR2 is SAAADI. The CDR3 spans 16 amino acids, including both terminal residues. This CDR3 reads CASSQGTGTGSYGCTF.

The chain combines TRBV15 with TRBJ1-5, with D perhaps matching TRBD1 (5 bases). The V end lost 7 bases, the J end lost 6 bases, and 22 bases lay between the germline ends. CDR3 size: 16 residues. Germline CDR1 and CDR2: LNHNV and YYDKDF (reference sequence). CDR3 coding DNA: TGTGCCACCAACCAAGGAGGGAGGGGTAACGGTCAGCCCCAGCATTTT. This codes for CATNQGGRGNGQPQHF. The entire variable domain, with the rest obtained from reference TRBV15 and TRBJ1-5, is as follows: DAMVIQNPRYQVTQFGKPVTLSCSQTLNHNVMYWYQQKSSQAPKLLFHYYDKDFNNEADTPDNFQSRRPNTSFCFLDIRSPGLGDTAMYLCATNQGGRGNGQPQHFGDGTRLSIL.

Comment on this clonotype: A clone one base away is much larger, so this may be a read error. V usage is TRBV4-2 and J usage is TRBJ2-3, with TRBD2 matching over 12 bases. CDR3 length: 18 amino acids. In germline, CDR1 is LGHNA, CDR2 YNFKEQ. Unmatched junction bases numbered 9, after V lost 5 bases and J lost 0 bases. CDR3 coding DNA: TGTGCCAGCAGCAAACTACTAGCGGGGGGAAGAAGCACAGATACGCAGTATTTT. Its translation: CASSKLLAGGRSTDTQYF.

The chain joins TRBV19 to TRBJ1-2; TRBD1 aligns across 8 bases. Germline V lookup: CDR1 LNHDA, CDR2 SQIVND (reference sequence). The CDR3 is 14 amino acids. V shed 4 bases, J shed 4 bases, and the junction held 5 bases outside the gene matches. The CDR3 here is CASSTDRGIYGYTF. As DNA, the CDR3 is TGTGCCAGTAGTACAGACAGGGGAATCTATGGCTACACCTTC.

This clonotype showed up just a few times. The gene calls are TRBV12-3 or TRBV12-4 and TRBJ1-2, with D maybe TRBD1 (6 bases). The V end was cut by 5 bases, the J end by 4 bases, with 17 bases between. The CDR3 has 15 amino acids. CDR3 DNA: TGTGCCAGCAGTAAGTACCGGGACACCTCCTATGGCTACACCTTC. It specifies CASSKYRDTSYGYTF.

The chain joins TRBV25-1 to TRBJ2-7; 11 bases fit TRBD1. This CDR3 is built from 17 residues. Germline CDR1 MGHDK, CDR2 SYGVNS. The V gene end was trimmed by 5 bases and the J gene end by 5 bases; junction bases not matched to a gene: 14. The CDR3 sequence is CASSKSPGQGGEDEQYF. CDR3 DNA sequence: TGTGCCAGCAGTAAATCCCCGGGACAGGGGGGAGAGGACGAGCAGTACTTC.

Comment on this clonotype: A much larger clonotype is one base distant, so this may be a read error. The chain links TRBV27 to TRBJ1-2, with D perhaps TRBD1 (6 bases). CDR1 is MNHEY and CDR2 is SMNVEV in the germline V gene (reference sequence). The CDR3 length is 14 residues. Trimming shortened V by 3 bases and J by 7 bases, and 15 bases separated the two germline ends. As DNA, the CDR3 is TGTGCCAGCAGTTTTGCCAACAGGGTGGGTGGCTACACCTTC. Amino acid sequence: CASSFANRVGGYTF.

The chain joins TRBV10-3 to TRBJ2-1, with 11 bases that match TRBD2. Germline loops: CDR1 ENHRY, CDR2 SYGVKD. Trimming removed 0 bases from V and 10 bases from J; junction bases left unmatched: 5. The CDR3 totals 15 residues. CDR3 DNA sequence: TGTGCCATCAGTGAGTCTAGCGGGGGGGCCTGGGAGCAGTTCTTC. Protein sequence: CAISESSGGAWEQFF.